The 4 T cell receptor beta chains below come from one sample, sequenced in a study of liver allograft versus peripheral blood T cells (dated by TCRdb to about 2020). Study-level background: In liver transplant recipients, the study looked at T cell receptor repertoires in the peripheral blood and set them against the repertoires found within the transplanted livers.

Sequencing was carried out with an Illumina MiSeq. TCRdb trimmed the raw reads at Q25, called clones with MiXCR and kept productive beta chains. Entries that share a CDR3 protein sequence are merged under the most common genes and DNA. The sample yields some 3,500 distinct CDR3 sequences; 14% were counted once. The ten largest clones take up about an eighth of the sample. These receptors were collected from a human patient who had a liver transplant. After a transplant, certain T cells may trace back to the graft donor.

By sample share, this clonotype is medium-sized. The genes are TRBV9 and TRBJ1-4; D remains unclear. This CDR3 spans 13 amino acids. The germline gives CDR1 SGDLS, CDR2 YYNGEE. The V and J ends lost 4 bases and 5 bases respectively, with 9 bases between them. CDR3 sequence: CASSSGTNEKLFF. CDR3 sequence (DNA): TGTGCCAGCAGCTCCGGAACGAATGAAAAACTGTTTTTT.

The chain recombines TRBV28 with TRBJ2-7; no reliable D call. Germline V gene data show CDR1 as MDHEN and CDR2 as SYDVKM. Trimming left V 5 bases short and J 0 bases short, with 8 bases between. CDR3 length equals 13 residues. CDR3 coding DNA: TGTGCCAGCAGTGGCGGCGACTCCTACGAGCAGTACTTC. Translated: CASSGGDSYEQYF.

This clonotype was recorded a few times. The rearrangement joins TRBV13 to TRBJ2-3; 7 bases align to TRBD2. CDR1 is PRHDT and CDR2 is FYEKMQ in the germline V gene (reference sequence). Trimming took 8 bases from V and 3 from J; bases not matched to a gene: 2. The CDR3 consists of 12 residues. The CDR3 loop reads CASGGGTDTQYF. As DNA, the CDR3 is TGTGCCAGCGGGGGGGGTACAGATACGCAGTATTTT.

This clonotype is medium-sized (0.01 to 0.1%) within its sample. V and J are TRBV28 and TRBJ2-7, with D unclear. The CDR3 has 16 residues. Trimming cost V 1 base and J 3 bases, with 16 bases left between them. Germline CDR1 reads MDHEN; CDR2 reads SYDVKM. The CDR3 region has the DNA TGTGCCAGCAGTTTATATAACCGTTCCGGATTCTACGAGCAGTACTTC. Protein product: CASSLYNRSGFYEQYF.